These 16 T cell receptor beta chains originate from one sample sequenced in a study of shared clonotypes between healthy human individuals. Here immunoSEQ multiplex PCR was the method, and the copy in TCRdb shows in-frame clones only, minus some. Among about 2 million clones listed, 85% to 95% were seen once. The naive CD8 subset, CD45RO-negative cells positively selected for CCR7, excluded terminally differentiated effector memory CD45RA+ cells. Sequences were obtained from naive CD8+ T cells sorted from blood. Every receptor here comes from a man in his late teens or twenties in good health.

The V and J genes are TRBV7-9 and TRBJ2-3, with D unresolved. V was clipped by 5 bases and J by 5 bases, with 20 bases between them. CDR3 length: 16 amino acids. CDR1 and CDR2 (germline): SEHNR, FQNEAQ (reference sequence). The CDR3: CASSPGWAASGDTQYF. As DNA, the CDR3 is TGTGCCAGCAGCCCCGGATGGGCGGCGTCGGGAGATACGCAGTATTTT.

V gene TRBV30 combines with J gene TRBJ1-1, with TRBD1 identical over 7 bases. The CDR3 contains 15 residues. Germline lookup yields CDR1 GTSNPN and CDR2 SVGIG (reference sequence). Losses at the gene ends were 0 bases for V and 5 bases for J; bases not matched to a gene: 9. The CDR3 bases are TGTGCCTGGAGTGTAGATGGACAGGCGGGAACTGAAGCTTTCTTT. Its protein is CAWSVDGQAGTEAFF.

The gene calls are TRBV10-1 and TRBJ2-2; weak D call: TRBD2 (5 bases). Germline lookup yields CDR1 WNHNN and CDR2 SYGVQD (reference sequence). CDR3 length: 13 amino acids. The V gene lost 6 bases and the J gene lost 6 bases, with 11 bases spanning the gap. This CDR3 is CASSGGWSGELFF. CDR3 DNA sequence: TGCGCCAGCAGCGGAGGATGGTCCGGGGAGCTGTTTTTT.

The CDR3 coding sequence is TGTGCCACCTCAGGGGCACTCAATGAAAAACTGTTTTTT. Translating gives CATSGALNEKLFF. The chain carries TRBV15 and TRBJ1-4, with D possibly being TRBD1 (6 bases). The V gene's germline CDR1 is LNHNV and CDR2 YYDKDF (reference sequence). Trimming pared 8 bases from V and 5 bases from J, leaving 12 bases between. The CDR3 has 13 residues.

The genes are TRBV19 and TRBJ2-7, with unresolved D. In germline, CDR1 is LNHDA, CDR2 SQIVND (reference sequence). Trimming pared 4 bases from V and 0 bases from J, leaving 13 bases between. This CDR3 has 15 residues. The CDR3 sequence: CASSTDLGSSYEQYF. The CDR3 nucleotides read TGTGCCAGTAGTACTGACCTAGGCAGCTCCTACGAGCAGTACTTC.

The DNA of the CDR3 is TGTGCCAGCAGGCCAGAGGTACGTCCGGGGAACACTGAAGCTTTCTTT. Amino acid sequence: CASRPEVRPGNTEAFF. V and J are TRBV2 and TRBJ1-1; D gene uncertain. Germline lookup yields CDR1 SNHLY and CDR2 FYNNEI. This CDR3 region has 16 residues. Trimming cost V 6 bases and J 1 base, with 18 bases left between them.

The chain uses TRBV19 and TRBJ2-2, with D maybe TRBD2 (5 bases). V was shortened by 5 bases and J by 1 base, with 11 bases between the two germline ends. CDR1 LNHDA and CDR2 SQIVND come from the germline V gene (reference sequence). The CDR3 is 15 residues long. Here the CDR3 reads CASSVGILNTGELFF. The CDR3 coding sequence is TGTGCCAGTAGTGTCGGGATTTTGAACACCGGGGAGCTGTTTTTT.

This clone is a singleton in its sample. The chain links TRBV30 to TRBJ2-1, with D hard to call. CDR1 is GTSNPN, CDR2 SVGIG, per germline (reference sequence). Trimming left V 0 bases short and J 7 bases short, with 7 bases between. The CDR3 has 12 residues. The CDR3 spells CAWSVVENEQFF. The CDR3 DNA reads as TGTGCCTGGAGTGTAGTGGAGAATGAGCAGTTCTTC.

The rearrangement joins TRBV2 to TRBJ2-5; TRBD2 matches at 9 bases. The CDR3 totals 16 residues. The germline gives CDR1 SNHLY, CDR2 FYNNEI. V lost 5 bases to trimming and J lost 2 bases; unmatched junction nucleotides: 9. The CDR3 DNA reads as TGTGCCAGCAGTCGACTGGCGGGGGGGCCTCAAGAGACCCAGTACTTC. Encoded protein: CASSRLAGGPQETQYF.

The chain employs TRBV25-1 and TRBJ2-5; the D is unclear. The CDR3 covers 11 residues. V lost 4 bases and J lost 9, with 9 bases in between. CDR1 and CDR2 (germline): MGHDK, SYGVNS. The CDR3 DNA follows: TGTGCCAGCAGTGCGGACCCGGCCCAGTACTTC. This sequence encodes CASSADPAQYF.

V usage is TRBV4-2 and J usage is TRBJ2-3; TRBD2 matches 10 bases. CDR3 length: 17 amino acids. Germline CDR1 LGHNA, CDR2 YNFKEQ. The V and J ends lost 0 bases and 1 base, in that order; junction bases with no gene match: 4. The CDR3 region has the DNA TGTGCCAGCAGCCAAGAAGGCACTAGCGGGGGCACAGATACGCAGTATTTT. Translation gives CASSQEGTSGGTDTQYF.

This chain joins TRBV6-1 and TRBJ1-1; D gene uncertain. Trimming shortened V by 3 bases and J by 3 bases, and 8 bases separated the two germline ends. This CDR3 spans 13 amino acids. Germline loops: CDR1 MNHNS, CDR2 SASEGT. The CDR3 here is CASSEREYTEAFF. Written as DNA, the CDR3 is TGTGCCAGCAGTGAGAGGGAGTACACTGAAGCTTTCTTT.

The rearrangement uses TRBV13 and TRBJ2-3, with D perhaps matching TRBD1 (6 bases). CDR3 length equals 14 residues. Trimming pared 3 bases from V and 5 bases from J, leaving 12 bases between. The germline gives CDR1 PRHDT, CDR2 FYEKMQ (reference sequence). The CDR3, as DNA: TGTGCCAGCAGCTTGGGACACCTGAGAGATACGCAGTATTTT. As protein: CASSLGHLRDTQYF.

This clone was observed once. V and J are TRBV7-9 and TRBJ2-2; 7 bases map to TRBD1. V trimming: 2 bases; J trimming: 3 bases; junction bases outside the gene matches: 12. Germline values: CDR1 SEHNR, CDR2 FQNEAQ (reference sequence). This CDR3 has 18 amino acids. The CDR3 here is CASSLPDPTGSYTGELFF. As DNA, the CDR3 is TGTGCCAGCAGCTTACCCGACCCGACAGGGTCGTACACCGGGGAGCTGTTTTTT.

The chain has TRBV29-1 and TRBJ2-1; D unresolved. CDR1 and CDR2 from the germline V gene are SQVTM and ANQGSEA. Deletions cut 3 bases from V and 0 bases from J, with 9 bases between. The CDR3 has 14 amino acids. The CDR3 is CSVEPGDSYNEQFF. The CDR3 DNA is TGCAGCGTTGAGCCTGGGGACTCCTACAATGAGCAGTTCTTC.

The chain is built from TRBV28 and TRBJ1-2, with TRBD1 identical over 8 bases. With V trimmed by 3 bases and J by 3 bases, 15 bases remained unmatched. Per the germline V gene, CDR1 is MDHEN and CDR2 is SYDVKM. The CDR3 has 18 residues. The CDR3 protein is CASSFLPGTGTLDYGYTF. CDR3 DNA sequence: TGTGCCAGCAGTTTCTTGCCCGGGACAGGAACCCTAGACTATGGCTACACCTTC.